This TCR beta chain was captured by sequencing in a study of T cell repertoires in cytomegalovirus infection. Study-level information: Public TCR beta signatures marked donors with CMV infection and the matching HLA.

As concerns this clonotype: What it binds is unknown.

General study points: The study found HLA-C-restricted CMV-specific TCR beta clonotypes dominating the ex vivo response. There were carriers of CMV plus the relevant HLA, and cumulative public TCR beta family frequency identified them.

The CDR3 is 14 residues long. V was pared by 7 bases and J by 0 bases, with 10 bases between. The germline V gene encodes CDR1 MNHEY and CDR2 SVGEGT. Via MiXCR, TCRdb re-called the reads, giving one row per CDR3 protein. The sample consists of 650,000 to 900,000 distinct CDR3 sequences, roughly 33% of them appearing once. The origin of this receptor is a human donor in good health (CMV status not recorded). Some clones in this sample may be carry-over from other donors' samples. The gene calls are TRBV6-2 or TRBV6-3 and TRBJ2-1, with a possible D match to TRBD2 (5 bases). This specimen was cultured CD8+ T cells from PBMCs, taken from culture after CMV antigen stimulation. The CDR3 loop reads CASTTEGSYNEQFF. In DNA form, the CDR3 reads TGTGCCAGCACCACAGAGGGCTCCTACAATGAGCAGTTCTTC.